The 19 T cell receptor beta chains in this list originate from one sample, sequenced in a study of cytomegalovirus exposure and HLA in healthy donors. The PCR made use of 60 Vbeta and 13 Jbeta primers. The method was immunoSEQ multiplex PCR; TCRdb's version includes in-frame clones alone and lacks a portion of them. Of more than 90,000 clones in the sample, roughly 74% were seen once. Sequencing used PBMCs. The source is a woman between 25 and 40 years old in good health and CMV-seronegative.

This clone was counted between two and nine times. The chain uses TRBV18 and TRBJ1-1; a possible D gene is TRBD1 (5 bases). This CDR3 has 16 amino acids. Per the germline V gene, CDR1 is KGHSH and CDR2 is LQKENI. V lost 4 bases and J lost 1, with 16 bases in between. CDR3 sequence: CASSRLPGLPNTEAFF. As DNA, the CDR3 is TGTGCCAGCTCACGACTTCCGGGACTCCCGAACACTGAAGCTTTCTTT.

The chain couples TRBV28 to TRBJ2-5; possible D gene TRBD2, 6 bases. Germline CDR1 and CDR2: MDHEN and SYDVKM. CDR3 length: 15 amino acids. Trimming took off 3 bases at V and 0 bases at J, with 11 bases between the two ends. CDR3 in DNA: TGTGCCAGCAGTTTTATCGGGAGCAACCAAGAGACCCAGTACTTC. It encodes CASSFIGSNQETQYF.

The gene calls are TRBV4-1 and TRBJ2-3; D perhaps matches TRBD2 (5 bases). Germline assignment: CDR1 MGHRA and CDR2 YSYEKL. This CDR3 region has 15 residues. The V gene lost 0 bases and the J gene lost 2 bases, with 9 bases spanning the gap. CDR3 DNA sequence: TGCGCCAGCAGCCAAGATCGAGGGCCCACAGATACGCAGTATTTT. Translation: CASSQDRGPTDTQYF.

This sequence joins TRBV5-6 and TRBJ2-2; 8 bases align to TRBD1. CDR3 length equals 16 residues. CDR1 and CDR2 (germline): SGHDT, YYEEEE. V was pared by 1 base and J by 4 bases, with 6 bases of the junction left unmatched. CDR3 sequence: CASSLSRDRLTGELFF. In nucleotides, the CDR3 is TGTGCCAGCAGCTTGTCCCGGGACAGGCTCACCGGGGAGCTGTTTTTT.

This clone showed up just a few times. The chain uses TRBV19 and TRBJ1-1; a possible D gene is TRBD1 (5 bases). V gave up 5 bases and J gave up 1 base, with 14 bases separating them. The CDR3 contains 15 residues. Per the germline V gene, CDR1 is LNHDA and CDR2 is SQIVND (reference sequence). DNA for the CDR3: TGTGCCAGTAGTCCGACCGGGACTAGGAACACTGAAGCTTTCTTT. This gives the protein CASSPTGTRNTEAFF.

The rearrangement uses TRBV27 and TRBJ1-6, with 10 bases identical to TRBD1. Trimming cost V 5 bases and J 10 bases; bases outside gene matches: 17. Germline assignment: CDR1 MNHEY and CDR2 SMNVEV (reference sequence). CDR3 length: 18 amino acids. The DNA for the CDR3 is TGTGCCAGCAGTGATGGTCTGGTGGACAGGGGGGTAGGGTCACCCCTCCACTTT. Amino acid sequence: CASSDGLVDRGVGSPLHF.

The rearrangement joins TRBV5-1 to TRBJ1-1; TRBD1 matches 10 bases. Germline CDR1 is SGHRS and CDR2 is YFSETQ. Losses at the gene ends were 4 bases for V and 3 bases for J; bases not matched to a gene: 9. The CDR3 totals 16 residues. The CDR3 loop is CASSPRDRGAHTEAFF. The CDR3 DNA sequence: TGCGCCAGCAGCCCACGGGACAGGGGCGCTCACACTGAAGCTTTCTTT.

The V call is TRBV6-5, the J call TRBJ2-7; TRBD1 matches at 8 bases. Germline V CDR1 and CDR2: MNHEY, SVGAGI. The CDR3 sequence is 15 residues long. Trimming at V came to 0 bases and at J to 3 bases, leaving 4 bases not matched to a gene. As DNA, the CDR3 is TGTGCCAGCAGTTACTCCGACAGGGGCAGCTACGAGCAGTACTTC. Encoded protein: CASSYSDRGSYEQYF.

The gene calls are TRBV30 and TRBJ1-1, with D possibly matching TRBD1 (5 bases). The CDR3 has 13 amino acids. V was shortened by 1 base and J by 5 bases, with 11 bases between the two germline ends. Germline assignment: CDR1 GTSNPN and CDR2 SVGIG (reference sequence). The CDR3 DNA follows: TGTGCCTGGAGTGGGGGGGAGAGGACTGAAGCTTTCTTT. Encoded protein: CAWSGGERTEAFF.

V usage is TRBV10-3 and J usage is TRBJ1-1, with 7 nucleotides matching TRBD1. The CDR3 spans 13 residues. In germline, CDR1 is ENHRY, CDR2 SYGVKD. J gave up 6 bases and V 6 bases, and 7 bases lay outside the gene matches. The DNA of the CDR3 is TGTGCCATCAGCTATAATCAGGGGGCTGAAGCTTTCTTT. Protein: CAISYNQGAEAFF.

V usage is TRBV27 and J usage is TRBJ2-3; D call uncertain. This CDR3 has 11 residues. The germline V and J ends were trimmed by 8 bases and 11 bases, with 14 bases remaining between them. Germline CDR1 reads MNHEY; CDR2 reads SMNVEV (reference sequence). This CDR3 reads CASSRGSWQYF. CDR3 in DNA: TGTGCCAGCTCTCGAGGTTCTTGGCAGTATTTT.

The rearrangement joins TRBV7-6 to TRBJ1-5, with TRBD1 identical over 9 bases. CDR3 length equals 16 residues. Trimming took 2 bases from V and 5 from J; bases not matched to a gene: 7. Germline lookup yields CDR1 SGHVS and CDR2 FNYEAQ. The CDR3 DNA reads as TGTGCCAGCAGCTTAACCCCGGGACAGGGCTATCAGCCCCAGCATTTT. Translated, it gives CASSLTPGQGYQPQHF.

Only one count was recorded for this clone. The chain combines TRBV5-6 with TRBJ1-2; TRBD1 matches at 8 bases. From germline, CDR1 is SGHDT and CDR2 YYEEEE. The CDR3 loop spans 16 amino acids. J was trimmed by 2 bases and V by 3 bases; bases with no gene match: 9. The CDR3 loop reads CASSSVTGGTNYGYTF. The CDR3 region has the DNA TGTGCCAGCAGCTCAGTAACAGGGGGAACAAACTATGGCTACACCTTC.

J is TRBJ2-6 and V is TRBV19; no clear D gene. The length of the CDR3 is 15 residues. V gave up 2 bases and J gave up 0 bases, with 5 bases separating them. In germline, CDR1 is LNHDA, CDR2 SQIVND (reference sequence). The chain's CDR3 is CASSISRSGANVLTF. The CDR3, as DNA: TGTGCCAGTAGTATATCTCGCTCTGGGGCCAACGTCCTGACTTTC.

This chain uses TRBV13 with TRBJ1-1; 7 positions agree with TRBD1. The V and J ends lost 5 bases and 3 bases, in that order; junction bases with no gene match: 6. The germline CDR1 and CDR2 sequences are PRHDT and FYEKMQ (reference sequence). This CDR3 contains 14 residues. The CDR3 sequence: CASSHRGAYTEAFF. The CDR3 DNA sequence: TGTGCCAGCAGCCACAGGGGAGCGTACACTGAAGCTTTCTTT.

As concerns this clone: This same CDR3 is encoded by further DNA sequences in the sample. The V and J genes are TRBV29-1 and TRBJ1-2; D is uncertain. Between the trimmed V and J ends, which lost 6 bases and 2 bases, there was a span of 7 bases. This CDR3 is built from 11 residues. CDR1 is SQVTM, CDR2 ANQGSEA, per germline. For the CDR3, the DNA is TGCAGCGTCGTAGTAAACTATGGCTACACCTTC. This gives the protein CSVVVNYGYTF.

A few counts support this clone. The gene calls are TRBV4-1 and TRBJ2-5, with 14 bases fitting TRBD2. Germline V gene sequence: CDR1 MGHRA, CDR2 YSYEKL. The CDR3 length is 19 residues. J lost 5 bases, V lost 0 bases, and 11 bases had no gene match. For the CDR3, the DNA is TGCGCCAGCAGCCAAGATAGGGGACTAGCGGGGGCCTTGCCGGAGACCCAGTACTTC. This codes for CASSQDRGLAGALPETQYF.

This clone is a singleton in its sample. V gene TRBV30 combines with J gene TRBJ2-1; tentative D call: TRBD1 (6 bases). Between the trimmed V and J ends, which lost 2 bases and 0 bases, there was a span of 23 bases. Germline V CDR1 and CDR2: GTSNPN, SVGIG (reference sequence). This CDR3 spans 19 amino acids. The CDR3 sequence is CAWSPQGFYGTPSYNEQFF. The DNA of the CDR3 is TGTGCCTGGAGTCCCCAGGGGTTCTACGGGACCCCCTCCTACAATGAGCAGTTCTTC.

The CDR3 here is CASSLGRYEQYF. In DNA, the CDR3 is TGTGCCAGCAGCTTAGGCCGGTACGAGCAGTACTTC. V usage is TRBV11-1 and J usage is TRBJ2-7, with D unresolved. The V end was cut by 1 base, the J end by 4 bases, with 5 bases between. This CDR3 contains 12 residues. CDR1 and CDR2 (germline): SGHAT, FQDESV (reference sequence). Using reference TRBV11-1 and TRBJ2-7 for the parts outside the CDR3, the full variable domain is EAEVAQSPRYKITEKSQAVAFWCDPISGHATLYWYRQILGQGPELLVQFQDESVVDDSQLPKDRFSAERLKGVDSTLKIQPAELGDSAMYLCASSLGRYEQYFGPGTRLTVT.